This entry features one TCR beta chain sequence. TCRdb keeps only in-frame clones here, not all; method: immunoSEQ multiplex PCR. The sample lists around 180,000 clones; roughly 94% were seen once. These data originate in a study of control samples from healthy donors and cancer patients. The germline CDR1 and CDR2 sequences are SGHNT and YYREEE (reference sequence). CDR3 size: 13 residues. Trimming pared 0 bases from V and 3 bases from J, leaving 5 bases between. What was sequenced was blood. This chain connects TRBV5-4 to TRBJ2-3; no reliable D call. The origin of this receptor is a woman under 30 in good health. DNA of the CDR3: TGTGCCAGCAGCTTGGTTGGGACAGATACGCAGTATTTT. This codes for CASSLVGTDTQYF.